This entry lists 12 T cell receptor beta chains sequenced from one sample in a study of CD8+ T cells in alopecia areata. cDNA serving as the sequencing template came from extracted, reverse transcribed RNA. TCRdb keeps only in-frame clones here, not all; method: immunoSEQ multiplex PCR. The sample shows about 100,000 clones, over 55% of them seen only once. Sample: NKG2D-low CD8+ T cells sorted from blood. Receptor source: a human donor with alopecia areata.

V gene TRBV29-1 combines with J gene TRBJ2-1, with D unresolved. The CDR3 has 12 amino acids. The germline CDR1 and CDR2 sequences are SQVTM and ANQGSEA. The germline V and J ends were trimmed by 3 bases and 5 bases, with 8 bases remaining between them. The CDR3 is CSVEGRNNEQFF. The CDR3 DNA is TGCAGCGTTGAGGGCAGAAACAATGAGCAGTTCTTC.

The chain couples TRBV7-9 to TRBJ2-7; D is uncertain. The germline V and J ends were trimmed by 5 bases and 3 bases, with 11 bases remaining between them. Germline V gene sequence: CDR1 SEHNR, CDR2 FQNEAQ (reference sequence). This CDR3 comprises 13 residues. As DNA, the CDR3 is TGTGCCAGCAGCCCGGATGGATTCTACGAGCAGTACTTC. Its translation is CASSPDGFYEQYF.

This clone was found many times. The V gene is TRBV27, the J gene TRBJ1-5; 8 bases map to TRBD1. Germline CDR1 MNHEY, CDR2 SMNVEV (reference sequence). The CDR3 is 12 residues long. V dropped 11 bases and J dropped 7; count of bases not matched to a gene: 7. The CDR3 bases are TGTGCCGTGGGGACAGGCAGGCAGCCCCAGCATTTT. It encodes CAVGTGRQPQHF.

V gene TRBV5-1 combines with J gene TRBJ2-1; 9 bases line up with TRBD1. V shed 4 bases, J shed 8 bases, and the junction held 10 bases outside the gene matches. The CDR3 has 15 amino acids. CDR1 is SGHRS and CDR2 is YFSETQ in the germline V gene. CDR3 sequence: CASSRTGTGKDEQFF. DNA of the CDR3: TGCGCCAGCAGCAGGACCGGGACAGGGAAGGATGAGCAGTTCTTC.

This chain links TRBV23-1 with TRBJ2-3; D may be TRBD2 (5 bases). TRBV23-1 is classed as an ORF, of uncertain function. With 6 bases removed from V and 10 bases from J, the gap between germline ends came to 17 bases. The CDR3 sequence is 13 residues long. The CDR3 DNA reads TGCGCCAGCAGCCCCAAAATTTGGCGGGCGCAGTATTTT. It translates to CASSPKIWRAQYF.

The gene calls are TRBV4-1 and TRBJ2-7; weak D call: TRBD1 (5 bases). Germline CDR1 reads MGHRA; CDR2 reads YSYEKL. Trimming cost V 0 bases and J 3 bases, with 9 bases left between them. The CDR3 extends over 14 amino acids. CDR3 in amino acids: CASSQEAGYYEQYF. CDR3 nucleotides: TGCGCCAGCAGCCAAGAAGCAGGGTACTACGAGCAGTACTTC.

The CDR3 is CASSQGYEVNTEAFF. CDR3 coding DNA: TGCGCCAGCAGCCAGGGATACGAGGTGAACACTGAAGCTTTCTTT. This sequence joins TRBV4-1 and TRBJ1-1, with no clear D. There are 15 residues in the CDR3. Germline-derived CDR1 and CDR2 are MGHRA and YSYEKL. The germline V and J ends were trimmed by 3 bases and 0 bases, with 11 bases remaining between them.

V and J are TRBV7-9 and TRBJ1-1; a weak D match, TRBD1 (5 bases). The CDR3 runs to 16 residues. Germline V lookup: CDR1 SEHNR, CDR2 FQNEAQ (reference sequence). Trimming pared 5 bases from V and 2 bases from J, leaving 18 bases between. The CDR3 here is CASSLQRHTGNTEAFF. The CDR3 DNA reads TGTGCCAGCAGCCTACAAAGACATACAGGCAACACTGAAGCTTTCTTT.

This clone has more than one count but fewer than ten. The rearrangement uses TRBV28 and TRBJ2-7; 11 nucleotides agree with TRBD2. V shed 6 bases and J 4 bases; nucleotides not matched to a gene: 5. The germline gives CDR1 MDHEN, CDR2 SYDVKM. The CDR3 covers 14 residues. The CDR3 protein is CASSLTSGRYEQYF. The CDR3 DNA reads TGTGCCAGCAGCCTCACTAGCGGGAGATACGAGCAGTACTTC.

The CDR3 loop reads CASSRQGRVYTF. The CDR3 coding sequence is TGTGCCAGCAGCAGACAAGGCAGGGTCTACACCTTC. The chain recombines TRBV5-6 with TRBJ1-2; TRBD1 might be the D (5 bases). CDR1 and CDR2 from the germline V gene are SGHDT and YYEEEE. This CDR3 region has 12 residues. V lost 4 bases and J 10 bases, leaving 14 bases between the germline ends.

The chain joins TRBV18 to TRBJ2-7, with 7 bases fitting TRBD1. Looked up from germline, CDR1 is KGHSH and CDR2 is LQKENI. J lost 2 bases, V lost 5 bases, and 6 bases had no gene match. The CDR3 contains 14 residues. The CDR3 DNA reads as TGTGCCAGCTCAGATAACAGGGGACCCTACGAGCAGTACTTC. Its protein product is CASSDNRGPYEQYF.

This clone turned up a few times. V is TRBV28 and J is TRBJ2-7, with unresolved D. Germline assignment: CDR1 MDHEN and CDR2 SYDVKM. With 9 bases removed from V and 0 bases from J, the gap between germline ends came to 18 bases. The CDR3 is 15 residues long. This CDR3 reads CASIKGRVSSYEQYF. DNA of the CDR3: TGTGCCAGTATTAAAGGAAGGGTGTCCTCCTACGAGCAGTACTTC. Complete variable domain (other parts from reference TRBV28 and TRBJ2-7): DVKVTQSSRYLVKRTGEKVFLECVQDMDHENMFWYRQDPGLGLRLIYFSYDVKMKEKGDIPEGYSVSREKKERFSLILESASTNQTSMYLCASIKGRVSSYEQYFGPGTRLTVT.